A selection of T cell receptor beta chains follows, all from one sample in a study of CD8+CD57+ T cells in acquired aplastic anemia. From the reads, TCRdb called clonotypes with MiXCR, one entry per CDR3 protein. The top ten clones hold 16% of a sample with about 190,000 distinct CDR3 sequences, around 50% of them seen once. The source material was sorted CD4+, CD8+, or CD8+CD57+ T cells (not recorded which) from PBMCs. These receptors were taken from a human donor in good health, serving as a control. Each CDR3 is given with its conserved first and last residue. D genes are given only for firm matches. The size of a clone is reported for some rows only, either as once, few or many, or as a class for expanded clones.

d_call v_call clone_size cdr3_aa
NA TRBV19 NA CASSLTGVHF
NA TRBV7-8 NA CASSRFTSPGELFF
NA TRBV30 NA CAWSVAREAFF
NA TRBV11-2 NA CASSLDWDSGTQETQYF
TRBD1 TRBV15 many CATSMGTGNNQPQHF
TRBD1 TRBV6-6 NA CASSYRGRGDSPLHF
TRBD2 TRBV24-1 NA CATSDPSRPSGGAIPDTQYF
NA TRBV2 NA CASRGANYGYTF
NA TRBV20-1 NA CSARPDTEAFF
NA TRBV10-3 NA CAHAGGDNEQYF
TRBD2 TRBV10-3 NA CAIGSGGASQETQYF
TRBD1 TRBV29-1 NA CSARTGADDEKLFF
TRBD2 TRBV7-2 many CASSFLTSGGPNSYEQYF
NA TRBV25-1 NA CASRRWGPTYEQYF
NA TRBV7-2 NA CASSLSGRNSPLHF
TRBD2 TRBV24-1 NA CATRCGGPDTQYF
NA TRBV2 NA CASSEGVLNTEAFF
NA TRBV19 NA CATSTGLTATNEKLFF
NA TRBV15 NA CATSRDTTGNTIYF
NA TRBV7-9 NA CASKGVFSNEQFF
NA TRBV19 NA CASSGRDGKLWVSDGYTF
TRBD1 TRBV4-3 many CASSRDRVLTGELFF
NA TRBV6-2/TRBV6-3 many CASSYSGVNYGYTF
NA TRBV15 NA CATSRDTNTGELFF
TRBD1 TRBV19 many CASSPQGANEQFF
TRBD2 TRBV6-2/TRBV6-3 many CASSRTSSYEQYF
TRBD1 TRBV12-3/TRBV12-4 many CASSPGQGAYEQYF
NA TRBV20-1 many CSAHTEIRGYTF
TRBD1 TRBV20-1 many CSARTRDRGVTDTQYF
NA TRBV28 NA CASSPDIRYGYTF
TRBD1 TRBV20-1 few CSATGTAGDQPQHF
TRBD2 TRBV12-3/TRBV12-4 NA CASSLGLAGSYEQYF
TRBD1 TRBV19 NA CASRTRTGGDTEAFF
NA TRBV29-1 NA CSVDTGAFF
NA TRBV7-2 many CASSLVGNQNQPQHF
NA TRBV27 NA CASSFRDNGYNEQFF
NA TRBV5-1 NA CASSFNSGSNQPQHF
TRBD1 TRBV25-1 NA CASSESPGQGNAEAFF
NA TRBV10-1 NA CASREQGFGEQYF
NA TRBV5-5 NA CASSLATTETQYF
NA TRBV9 NA CASSSTPSSGANVLTF
TRBD2 TRBV10-3 NA CAIMPGLAGQETQYF
TRBD1 TRBV7-9 NA CASSSGQGGAEKLFF
TRBD1 TRBV24-1 NA CATSDPGQAGYTF
NA TRBV28 many CASSYGTRGYTF
TRBD2 TRBV7-6 NA CARGLGGGRETQYF
NA TRBV10-3 NA CASSHGSTGRETQYF
NA TRBV29-1 NA CSVVDARQANYGYTF
NA TRBV20-1 many CSARGTGRADTQYF
NA TRBV7-9 NA CASSSGPYNSPLHF
NA TRBV10-3 NA CAIRAGQTNTGELFF
NA TRBV15 NA CATSRDSNTEAFF
NA TRBV2 NA CASSETRYGQYF
NA TRBV12-3/TRBV12-4 many CASSLRELNYGYTF